A selection of T cell receptor beta chains follows, all from one sample in a study of T cells after somatic rescue of genetic block. TCRdb's table, derived via immunoSEQ multiplex PCR, lists solely in-frame clones and lacks some. The table records about 67,000 clones, about 90% of them present only once. What was sequenced was peripheral blood mononuclear cells (PBMCs). Receptors were obtained from a man aged 35 to 55. Each CDR3 is given with its conserved first and last residue. Clone size is given for some rows only: seen once, a few or many times, or a class if the clone is expanded.

CDR3 protein,V gene,clone size,J gene
CASSMGYGETQYF,TRBV19,once,TRBJ2-5
CASSLAGGGETQYF,TRBV7-6,-,TRBJ2-5
CASSLGPGGLRNQPQHF,TRBV7-2,-,TRBJ1-5
CASSIRPRGLTGELFF,TRBV19,-,TRBJ2-2
CASSYVGREGWETQYF,TRBV6-6,-,TRBJ2-5
CASSLSGVTEAFF,TRBV7-9,-,TRBJ1-1
CASWGNPSPGVTEAFF,TRBV5-1,-,TRBJ1-1
CASSLAPPGPYEQYF,TRBV11-2,-,TRBJ2-7
CASSASQGVTDTQYF,TRBV9,-,TRBJ2-3
CATSKAGSYEQYF,TRBV15,-,TRBJ2-7
CASSQDRAGGTTDTQYF,TRBV4-2,-,TRBJ2-3
CASSVSGSGNQPQHF,TRBV9,once,TRBJ1-5
CASSLVGLAGGVRTGELFF,TRBV11-2,-,TRBJ2-2
CASTYQETQYF,TRBV2,-,TRBJ2-5
CASSYMGEGAGDPRNSGPGELFF,TRBV6-9,-,TRBJ2-2
CASSYLGLAYNEQFF,TRBV6-5,-,TRBJ2-1
CAISESVGTSDSYEQYF,TRBV10-3,-,TRBJ2-7
CAWSVPGNQPQHF,TRBV30,-,TRBJ1-5
CASSPGLARDTQYF,TRBV19,-,TRBJ2-3
CASSLEGTGELFF,TRBV13,-,TRBJ2-2
CASSPDIGYTF,TRBV6-6,once,TRBJ1-2
CASSPGRATNEKLFF,TRBV18,-,TRBJ1-4
CASSASYNEQFF,TRBV9,-,TRBJ2-1
CATSRTDNEQFF,TRBV15,-,TRBJ2-1
CASGTDTILLNTEAFF,TRBV12-5,-,TRBJ1-1
CASSQDGGDNSPLHF,TRBV4-1,-,TRBJ1-6
CASSLAKDRGAYEQYF,TRBV5-1,-,TRBJ2-7
CASSVGAADTQYF,TRBV9,-,TRBJ2-3
CASSSTYGPYGYTF,TRBV5-5,few,TRBJ1-2
CASSYQRGGSTDTQYF,TRBV6-5,-,TRBJ2-3
CASSFGQGAGEQFF,TRBV5-1,-,TRBJ2-1
CASSPLGQMNTGELFF,TRBV6-6,-,TRBJ2-2